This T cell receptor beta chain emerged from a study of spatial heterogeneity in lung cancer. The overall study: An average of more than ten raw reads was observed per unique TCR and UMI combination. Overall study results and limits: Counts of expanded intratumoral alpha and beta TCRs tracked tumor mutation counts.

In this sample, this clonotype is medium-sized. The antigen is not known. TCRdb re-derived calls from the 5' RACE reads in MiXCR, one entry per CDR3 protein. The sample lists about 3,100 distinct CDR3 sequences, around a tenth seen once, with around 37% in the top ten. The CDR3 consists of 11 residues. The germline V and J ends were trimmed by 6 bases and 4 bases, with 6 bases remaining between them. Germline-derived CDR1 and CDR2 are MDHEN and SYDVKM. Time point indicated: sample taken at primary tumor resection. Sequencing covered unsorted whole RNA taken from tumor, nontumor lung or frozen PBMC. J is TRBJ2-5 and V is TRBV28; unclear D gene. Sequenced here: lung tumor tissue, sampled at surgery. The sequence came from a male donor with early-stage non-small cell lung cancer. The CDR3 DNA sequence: TGTGCCAGCAGGACCGGAGAGACCCAGTACTTC. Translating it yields CASRTGETQYF.